This T cell receptor (beta chain) was obtained from a study of blood T cell repertoires in COVID-19. The repertoire was sequenced with immunoSEQ multiplex PCR; TCRdb's copy has only in-frame clones and lacks some. The sample holds roughly 150,000 clones; around three quarters are singletons and the top ten take 15% to 20%. This clone has just one count. The source is a woman aged 70-85 years in a cohort exposed to, infected with or recovered from COVID-19 (not recorded which). Sequencing input: PBMCs or T cells enriched from blood (not recorded which).

CDR3 amino acids: CATSKGAWRDGYEQYF. CDR3 nucleotide sequence: TGTGCCACCAGTAAGGGGGCATGGCGGGATGGCTACGAGCAGTACTTC. V usage is TRBV24-1 and J usage is TRBJ2-7, with D tentatively TRBD1 (7 bases). Germline V gives CDR1 KGHDR, CDR2 SFDVKD. The V end lost 6 bases, the J end lost 3 bases, and 20 bases lay between the germline ends. This CDR3 comprises 16 residues.